Detailed here is one T cell receptor beta chain. The antigen is undetermined. The germline gene is not matched at one end of the junction; a read error may be the cause. The sample belongs to a study of cytomegalovirus exposure and HLA in healthy donors. Whole-study findings and limits: In an earlier analysis, in around 590 donors, most V segments appeared productive either ~90% or ~30% of the time. CMV antigen specificity was confirmed in vitro for three CMV-associated chains. The presence/absence work took it that sequencing depth was about the same across donors.

Amplification used 60 Vbeta primers and 13 Jbeta primers. Only in-frame clones appear in the TCRdb table, and some are missing; sequencing was by immunoSEQ multiplex PCR. The listing records roughly 120,000 clones. The CDR3 extends over 15 amino acids. Germline V lookup: CDR1 MNHEY, CDR2 SMNVEV (reference sequence). Every donor was a healthy person donating bone marrow. This receptor was identified in a man under 40 in good health and CMV-seronegative. The sample comprised PBMCs. The chain recombines TRBV27 with TRBJ1-1, with D tentatively TRBD1 (5 bases). The CDR3 region is CTSSLSGGVFTEAFF. The CDR3, as DNA: TGTACCAGCAGTTTGAGTGGGGGGGTCTTCACTGAAGCTTTCTTT.